This T cell receptor beta chain was obtained from a study of blood T cell repertoires in COVID-19. Study in general: Samples representing acute and convalescent COVID-19 were sourced from the United States, Italy and Spain. T cells, B-cell-depleted T cells, or PBMCs supplied cDNA or gDNA.

Method: immunoSEQ multiplex PCR; TCRdb's copy keeps in-frame clones and lacks some. This table holds about 280,000 clones, approximately 88% found once. This clonotype originated in a man aged 45-65 years with acute or convalescent COVID-19. Sequenced sample: peripheral blood.

CDR3 region: CASVEPGQGYGYTF. CDR3 in DNA: TGTGCCAGCGTGGAGCCGGGACAGGGGTATGGCTACACCTTC. The gene calls are TRBV6-5 and TRBJ1-2; 10 bases line up with TRBD1. The J segment lost 5 bases and the V segment lost 8 bases, leaving 8 bases of the junction unmatched. The CDR3 extends over 14 amino acids. Germline CDR1 reads MNHEY; CDR2 reads SVGAGI.